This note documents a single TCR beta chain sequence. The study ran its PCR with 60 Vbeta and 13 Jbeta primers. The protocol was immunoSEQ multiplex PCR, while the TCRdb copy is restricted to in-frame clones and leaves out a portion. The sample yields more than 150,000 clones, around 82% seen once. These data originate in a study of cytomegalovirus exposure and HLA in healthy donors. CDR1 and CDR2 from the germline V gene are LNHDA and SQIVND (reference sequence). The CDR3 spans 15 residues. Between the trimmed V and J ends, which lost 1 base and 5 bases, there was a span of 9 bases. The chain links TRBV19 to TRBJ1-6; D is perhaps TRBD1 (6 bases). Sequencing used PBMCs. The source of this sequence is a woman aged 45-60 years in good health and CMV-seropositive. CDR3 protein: CASSIGTVNNSPLHF. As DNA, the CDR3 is TGTGCCAGTAGTATAGGGACAGTGAATAATTCACCCCTCCACTTT.